These 15 T cell receptor beta chains share one sample of origin, sequenced in a study of lung T cells in sarcoidosis with Löfgren's syndrome. One entry per CDR3 protein, called by TCRdb with MiXCR from the reads. Of 58,000 or so distinct CDR3 sequences listed, around 20% were seen once; the top ten hold about 2.5%. What was sequenced was CD4+ T cells from PBMCs. The receptors were gathered from a human donor with sarcoidosis (Löfgren's syndrome or another form), or a control subject (not recorded which).

This clonotype was seen many times. The chain combines TRBV6-6 with TRBJ2-3; maybe TRBD1 (5 bases). CDR3 length equals 16 residues. V dropped 2 bases and J dropped 0 bases, with 12 bases sitting between them. The germline CDR1 and CDR2 sequences are MNHNY and SVGAGI (reference sequence). CDR3 sequence reads: CASSYQTVTSTDTQYF. In nucleotides, the CDR3 is TGTGCCAGCAGTTACCAGACAGTCACTAGCACAGATACGCAGTATTTT.

This clonotype was observed at least ten times. The chain recombines TRBV7-2 with TRBJ2-1; D is unclear. This CDR3 has 15 amino acids. V lost 4 bases to trimming and J lost 0 bases, with 10 bases between them. Germline assignment: CDR1 SGHTA and CDR2 FQGNSA. The CDR3 here is CASSSTSSSYNEQFF. The CDR3 DNA follows: TGTGCCAGCAGCTCTACGTCGAGCTCCTACAATGAGCAGTTCTTC.

The chain's CDR3 is CASSAWALPTDTQYF. The CDR3 nucleotides are TGTGCCAGCAGTGCGTGGGCCCTGCCCACAGATACGCAGTATTTT. The chain links TRBV6-1 to TRBJ2-3; D call uncertain. The V end lost 4 bases, the J end lost 2 bases, and 13 bases lay between the germline ends. CDR3 length: 15 residues. CDR1 MNHNS and CDR2 SASEGT come from the germline V gene.

This clonotype was counted a few times. The chain recombines TRBV4-3 with TRBJ2-5, with unresolved D. CDR1 is LGHNA and CDR2 is YSLEER in the germline V gene. CDR3 size: 13 residues. V was shortened by 0 bases and J by 5 bases, with 7 bases between the two germline ends. For the CDR3, the DNA is TGCGCCAGCAGCCAAGATTTTAGGGAGACCCAGTACTTC. This translates into CASSQDFRETQYF.

This clonotype was observed at least ten times. The V gene is TRBV6-2 or TRBV6-3, the J gene TRBJ2-1; no clear D gene. With 2 bases removed from V and 4 bases from J, the gap between germline ends came to 12 bases. Germline values: CDR1 MNHEY, CDR2 SVGEGT. The CDR3 sequence is 15 residues long. The CDR3 DNA sequence: TGTGCCAGCAGTTACGTCCAGCAGTCATACAATGAGCAGTTCTTC. This sequence encodes CASSYVQQSYNEQFF.

In its sample, this clonotype was seen many times. The CDR3: CASSLFASQETQYF. The CDR3 nucleotides read TGTGCCAGCAGTTTATTCGCCAGCCAAGAGACCCAGTACTTC. This rearrangement joins TRBV28 to TRBJ2-5; D not resolved. The CDR3 sequence is 14 residues long. The germline V gene encodes CDR1 MDHEN and CDR2 SYDVKM. V gave up 1 base and J gave up 1 base, with 7 bases separating them.

This clonotype has ten or more counts. The chain uses TRBV2 and TRBJ1-2; 9 bases agree with TRBD1. Unmatched junction bases numbered 6, after V lost 6 bases and J lost 4 bases. CDR1 is SNHLY and CDR2 is FYNNEI in the germline V gene. The CDR3 sequence is 14 residues long. DNA of the CDR3: TGTGCCAGCAGCCCCCGGGACAGGGTCTATGGCTACACCTTC. Protein: CASSPRDRVYGYTF.

This clonotype was seen at least ten times. This chain connects TRBV7-2 to TRBJ1-2; D call uncertain. V lost 3 bases and J 4 bases, leaving 9 bases between the germline ends. The CDR3 totals 13 residues. Germline values: CDR1 SGHTA, CDR2 FQGNSA. CDR3 coding DNA: TGTGCCAGCAGCTTGGGGAGCAGCTATGGCTACACCTTC. Residues: CASSLGSSYGYTF. The variable domain in full, with the rest retrieved from reference TRBV7-2 and TRBJ1-2, is GAGVSQSPSNKVTEKGKDVELRCDPISGHTALYWYRQSLGQGLEFLIYFQGNSAPDKSGLPSDRFSAERTGGSVSTLTIQRTQQEDSAVYLCASSLGSSYGYTFGSGTRLTVV.

Ten or more counts support this clonotype. This chain links TRBV20-1 with TRBJ1-2; D remains ambiguous. V was shortened by 0 bases and J by 8 bases, with 10 bases between the two germline ends. The CDR3 is made up of 12 amino acids. CDR1 and CDR2 (germline): DFQATT, SNEGSKA (reference sequence). CDR3 amino acids: CSARDPAGGYTF. The CDR3 nucleotides are TGCAGTGCTAGAGATCCTGCAGGCGGCTACACCTTC.

V usage is TRBV2 and J usage is TRBJ1-6; TRBD1 might be the D (5 bases). This CDR3 spans 15 amino acids. CDR1 and CDR2 from the germline V gene are SNHLY and FYNNEI. With 6 bases removed from V and 7 bases from J, the gap between germline ends came to 16 bases. The CDR3 reads CASSRSDGGNSPLHF. In nucleotides, the CDR3 is TGTGCCAGCAGCCGCTCGGACGGGGGGAATTCACCCCTCCACTTT.

The sample holds a few counts of this clonotype. This chain uses TRBV5-6 with TRBJ1-1; no clear D. Trimming stripped 2 bases from V and 1 base from J, with 12 bases between. Germline V gives CDR1 SGHDT, CDR2 YYEEEE. The CDR3 contains 15 residues. The CDR3 region has the DNA TGTGCCAGCAGCTTACAAGGGTTAACGAACACTGAAGCTTTCTTT. This gives the protein CASSLQGLTNTEAFF.

This clonotype has ten or more counts. The CDR3: CASSPPDRGQGNEQFF. The CDR3 DNA reads as TGTGCCAGCAGCCCCCCGGACAGGGGGCAGGGCAATGAGCAGTTCTTC. This sequence joins TRBV6-1 and TRBJ2-1; 11 nucleotides agree with TRBD1. From germline, CDR1 is MNHNS and CDR2 SASEGT. With V trimmed by 6 bases and J by 6 bases, 10 bases remained unmatched. CDR3 size: 16 residues.

This clonotype was counted at least ten times. This CDR3 is CASSLPGGRPGTEAFF. CDR3 in DNA: TGTGCCAGCAGTCTCCCGGGGGGCCGCCCGGGTACTGAAGCTTTCTTT. This chain uses TRBV28 with TRBJ1-1; the D gene is possibly TRBD1 (6 bases). Germline CDR1 and CDR2: MDHEN and SYDVKM. The CDR3 totals 16 residues. The V end lost 5 bases, the J end lost 5 bases, and 21 bases lay between the germline ends.

About this clonotype itself: Given a much more abundant clone one base away, this may be a read error. The J gene is TRBJ2-5, the V gene TRBV28; weak D call: TRBD2 (6 bases). Trimming removed 5 bases at V and 3 bases at J, with 10 bases between. CDR3 length: 13 amino acids. CDR1 and CDR2 from the germline V gene are MDHEN and SYDVKM. The CDR3 coding sequence is TGTGCCAGCAGTCCGGGGGAAGAAGAGACCCAGTACTTC. It is translated as CASSPGEEETQYF.

On this clonotype itself: A read error is likely, as this CDR3 ends without the conserved phenylalanine or tryptophan. The chain joins TRBV29-1 to TRBJ1-1; D ambiguous. Germline-derived CDR1 and CDR2 are SQVTM and ANQGSEA. Trimming stripped 5 bases from V and 1 base from J, with 11 bases between. This CDR3 contains 13 residues. Written as DNA, the CDR3 is TGCAGCGTTAAACCGTTCACGAACACTGAAGCTTTCCTT. This codes for CSVKPFTNTEAFL.